This TCR beta chain came from a study of technical replicates of blood from a few donors. Only in-frame clones appear in the TCRdb table, and some are missing; sequencing was by immunoSEQ multiplex PCR. The sample records under 85,000 clones, around 90% being singletons. This CDR3 spans 18 amino acids. The V end was cut by 0 bases, the J end by 0 bases, with 14 bases between. The V gene's germline CDR1 is MNHEY and CDR2 SMNVEV (reference sequence). This clonotype originated in a human donor in good health. Sequencing used T cells isolated from PBMCs. This chain uses TRBV27 with TRBJ2-2, with D perhaps TRBD1 (5 bases). The CDR3 reads CASSLSFYRITNTGELFF. The CDR3 DNA is TGTGCCAGCAGTTTATCGTTTTACAGGATCACGAACACCGGGGAGCTGTTTTTT.